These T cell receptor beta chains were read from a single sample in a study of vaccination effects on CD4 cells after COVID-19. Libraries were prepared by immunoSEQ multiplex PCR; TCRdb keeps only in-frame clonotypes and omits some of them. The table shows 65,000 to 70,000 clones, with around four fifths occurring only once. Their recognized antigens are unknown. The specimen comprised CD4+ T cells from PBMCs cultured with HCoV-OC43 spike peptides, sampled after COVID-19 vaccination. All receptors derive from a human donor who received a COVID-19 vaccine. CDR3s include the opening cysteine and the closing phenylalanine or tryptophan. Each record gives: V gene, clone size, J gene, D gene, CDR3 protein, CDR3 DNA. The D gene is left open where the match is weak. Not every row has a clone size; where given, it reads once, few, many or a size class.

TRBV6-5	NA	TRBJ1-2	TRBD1	CASGDRSFYGYTF	TGTGCCAGCGGGGACAGGTCATTCTATGGCTACACCTTC
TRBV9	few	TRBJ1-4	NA	CASSLSPGSAEKLFF	TGTGCCAGCAGCCTCAGTCCGGGCTCCGCTGAAAAACTGTTTTTT
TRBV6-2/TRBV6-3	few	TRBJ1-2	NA	CASSYAVYGYTF	TGTGCCAGCAGTTACGCCGTTTATGGCTACACCTTC
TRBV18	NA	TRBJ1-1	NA	CASSPPLTSGTEAFF	TGTGCCAGCTCACCACCCTTGACTTCGGGGACTGAAGCTTTCTTT
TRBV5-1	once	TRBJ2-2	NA	CASSGQPGALGGELFF	TGCGCCAGCAGCGGGCAACCCGGGGCCCTTGGCGGGGAGCTGTTTTTT
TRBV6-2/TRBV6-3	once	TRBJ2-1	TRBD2	CASSPSGGGRYNEQFF	TGTGCCAGCAGCCCTTCGGGGGGCGGGAGGTACAATGAGCAGTTCTTC
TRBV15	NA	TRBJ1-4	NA	CATSRDRTATNEKLFF	TGTGCCACCAGCAGAGACCGGACAGCAACTAATGAAAAACTGTTTTTT
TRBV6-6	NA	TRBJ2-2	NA	CASSPRTIPGELFF	TGTGCCAGCAGCCCGCGGACCATCCCCGGGGAGCTGTTTTTT
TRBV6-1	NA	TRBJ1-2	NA	CASSEVVWGQIYGYTF	TGTGCCAGCAGTGAAGTGGTTTGGGGACAAATCTATGGCTACACCTTC
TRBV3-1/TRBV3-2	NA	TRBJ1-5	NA	CASSQDLKQPQHF	TGTGCCAGCAGCCAAGATTTAAAACAGCCCCAGCATTTT